Presented here are 11 T cell receptor beta chains from one specimen sequenced in a study of cytomegalovirus exposure and HLA in healthy donors. Amplification used 60 Vbeta primers and 13 Jbeta primers. Some clones are missing from TCRdb's copy, which holds only in-frame ones; the method was immunoSEQ multiplex PCR. The repertoire includes fewer than 200,000 clones, roughly 70% of them detected once, and under 7% sits in the top ten. Input material: PBMCs. All receptors derive from a woman younger than 30 in good health and CMV-seropositive.

This clone was recorded once. This chain joins TRBV9 and TRBJ2-3; tentatively, D is TRBD2 (7 bases). CDR3 length: 16 residues. Per the germline V gene, CDR1 is SGDLS and CDR2 is YYNGEE. Between the trimmed V and J ends, which lost 0 bases and 4 bases, there was a span of 15 bases. In nucleotides, the CDR3 is TGTGCCAGCAGCGTAGTTATAGGGGGGGCCGCAGATACGCAGTATTTT. It encodes CASSVVIGGAADTQYF.

The rearrangement joins TRBV20-1 to TRBJ2-7; 7 bases line up with TRBD2. CDR1 and CDR2 (germline): DFQATT, SNEGSKA (reference sequence). With 6 bases clipped from V and 5 bases from J, the junction kept 4 bases outside the gene matches. The CDR3 extends over 11 amino acids. The CDR3 DNA sequence: TGCAGTGCCATGACTAGCCACGAGCAGTACTTC. This encodes CSAMTSHEQYF.

The chain couples TRBV18 to TRBJ1-5; the D gene is possibly TRBD1 (5 bases). V shed 3 bases and J shed 5 bases, with 14 bases lying between them. The CDR3 is 15 amino acids. CDR1 is KGHSH and CDR2 is LQKENI in the germline V gene. The CDR3 spells CASSPSSRDYQPQHF. CDR3 DNA sequence: TGTGCCAGCTCACCTAGCTCCCGGGACTATCAGCCCCAGCATTTT.

The gene calls are TRBV7-8 and TRBJ2-5, with 8 positions matching TRBD2. The CDR3 consists of 19 residues. Germline V CDR1 and CDR2: SGHVS, FQNEAQ. V shed 5 bases, J shed 0 bases, and the junction held 17 bases outside the gene matches. As DNA, the CDR3 is TGTGCCAGCAGCCCCCCCTCCGGGGGGGGACCCAGGTACCAAGAGACCCAGTACTTC. The encoded protein is CASSPPSGGGPRYQETQYF.

This clone was counted a few times. This chain links TRBV7-2 with TRBJ2-1, with D possibly TRBD2 on 5 matching bases. This CDR3 spans 13 amino acids. CDR1 and CDR2 (germline): SGHTA, FQGNSA. The ends were cut back, 3 bases at V and 6 bases at J, with 9 bases in the middle. The CDR3 DNA reads as TGTGCCAGCAGCTTCCGGGGTCTCAATGAGCAGTTCTTC. Translated: CASSFRGLNEQFF.

This rearrangement joins TRBV19 to TRBJ2-7; 9 bases are a match to TRBD1. The CDR3 has 15 residues. Per germline, CDR1 LNHDA and CDR2 SQIVND (reference sequence). Trimming cost V 6 bases and J 1 base; bases outside gene matches: 7. Written as DNA, the CDR3 is TGTGCCAGTAGCCCCGGACAGGGGAATTCCTACGAGCAGTACTTC. This codes for CASSPGQGNSYEQYF.

The rearrangement joins TRBV5-5 to TRBJ2-7, with D uncertain. Germline assignment: CDR1 SGHKS and CDR2 YYEKEE (reference sequence). Deletions cut 1 base from V and 3 bases from J, with 5 bases between. This CDR3 has 12 residues. The CDR3 spells CASSLILYEQYF. CDR3 nucleotide sequence: TGTGCCAGCAGCTTGATCCTCTACGAGCAGTACTTC.

The chain uses TRBV28 and TRBJ2-7; the D gene is possibly TRBD1 (5 bases). This CDR3 spans 13 amino acids. Trimming left V 3 bases short and J 3 bases short, with 9 bases between. Germline lookup yields CDR1 MDHEN and CDR2 SYDVKM. The CDR3 sequence is CASSFTGLYEQYF. The DNA of the CDR3 is TGTGCCAGCAGTTTCACAGGTCTCTACGAGCAGTACTTC.

This clone was recorded a few times. V and J are TRBV27 and TRBJ2-3; no firm D call. V lost 2 bases and J 1 base, leaving 13 bases between the germline ends. Per the germline V gene, CDR1 is MNHEY and CDR2 is SMNVEV (reference sequence). CDR3 length: 16 amino acids. The DNA for the CDR3 is TGTGCCAGCAGTTTAAGCCCGAGGTGGGGCACAGATACGCAGTATTTT. Translation: CASSLSPRWGTDTQYF.

The chain is built from TRBV27 and TRBJ1-2; 10 bases are a match to TRBD1. CDR3 length equals 14 residues. J lost 3 bases, V lost 7 bases, and 5 bases had no gene match. Germline V gives CDR1 MNHEY, CDR2 SMNVEV (reference sequence). The CDR3 loop is CASTTTGGDYGYTF. In DNA, the CDR3 is TGTGCCAGCACCACGACAGGGGGCGACTATGGCTACACCTTC.

The V call is TRBV5-4, the J call TRBJ2-5; 8 nucleotides line up with TRBD2. The CDR3 contains 16 residues. V lost 5 bases to trimming and J lost 5 bases; unmatched junction nucleotides: 14. Looked up from germline, CDR1 is SGHNT and CDR2 is YYREEE (reference sequence). CDR3: CASSYTGLVKSETQYF. The CDR3 DNA reads as TGTGCCAGCAGTTACACGGGACTAGTAAAAAGCGAGACCCAGTACTTC.